This T cell receptor (beta chain) derives from a study of OX40 agonist ivuxolimab in advanced cancers. Background on the whole study: Ivuxolimab was an agonistic, fully human IgG2 monoclonal antibody directed against OX40 (CD134), a costimulatory receptor. Intravenous ivuxolimab was administered to patients every 2 weeks at six dose levels: 0.01, 0.1, 0.3, 1.5, 3 and 10 mg/kg. Among the roughly 52 dose-escalation patients, about 20 had hepatocellular carcinoma, about 15 melanoma, 9 renal cell carcinoma and 9 head and neck cancer. In the dose-escalation cohort, more than 75% of patients were male, and the mean age was approximately 60 years, with a range of about 23 to 90. Patients were allowed to have had prior anti-PD-1, anti-PD-L1 or anti-CTLA-4 therapy, and around 41% of the dose-escalation patients had previously received checkpoint inhibitors. Partial responses occurred in three dose-escalation patients: two with cutaneous melanoma and one with hepatocellular carcinoma. Peripheral TCRbeta sequencing was intended to test whether TCR sequence diversity was altered and clonal T-cell expansion was caused by ivuxolimab. The paper reports the monotherapy dose-escalation portion (N of about 50 patients) of the phase I ivuxolimab trial.

The germline V gene provides CDR1 SGHAT and CDR2 FQNNGV. Including cysteine and phenylalanine, the CDR3 has 13 amino acids. The sequence is cut down to CDR3 DNA, 39 bases in frame from base 1. Genomic DNA was extracted from sorted cells for sequencing of the TCRbeta CDR3 region. The immunoSEQ Assay was used to sequence the TCRbeta CDR3 regions. Imported from immuneACCESS, the table was reduced by TCRdb to in-frame sequences with V and J called. These copies leave out some clones; in studies compared against another copy, an unresolved V gene accounts for under half, and the cause of the remainder is not known. This sample lists 70,000 to 80,000 clones; 80% to 95% were detected once. Over 0.35% of the sample goes to the ten largest clones. Comments on this clone: Its antigen has not been determined. The junction and the germline gene differ at one end; a read error may be behind it.

Broad study findings and their caveats: Low levels of normalized T-cell clonal expansion were also seen in some nonresponding patients. Antigen specificity was not determined for the clonally expanded peripheral T cells. At doses of 0.1 to 3.0 mg/kg, clonal expansion of both CD4+ and CD8+ T cells in blood was seen between baseline and week 6. After ivuxolimab, CD8+ T cells had more expanded clones than CD4+ T cells on average. In the 0.1-3.0 mg/kg groups, partial responders were among the patients with the lowest normalized peripheral clonal expansion, particularly in CD8+ T cells.

Patients with a history of autoimmune disease or receiving systemic immunosuppression were excluded from the trial. Peripheral blood for TCR sequencing was collected from all dose cohorts at baseline, on cycle 4 day 1, and on cycle 7 day 1. Samples came from an open-label, multicenter, first-in-human phase I dose-escalation trial of ivuxolimab. Adults with locally advanced or metastatic head and neck squamous cell, hepatocellular, melanoma or renal cell carcinoma were enrolled in the trial. Before TCR sequencing, CD4+ T cells and CD8+ T cells from peripheral blood were sorted into separate populations.

Sequenced here: CD4+ or CD8+ T cells sorted from blood, sampled in a trial of the OX40 agonist ivuxolimab. The chain uses TRBV11-2 and TRBJ2-5; no confident D gene assignment can be made. This TCR derives from an adult with an advanced solid tumor such as melanoma, head and neck, liver or kidney cancer. The DNA is TGTGCCAGCAGCAGGGATATAAGAGAGGCCCAGTACTTC. Translated, it reads CASSRDIREAQYF. When the CDR3 is completed using the reference TRBV11-2 and TRBJ2-5 genes on either side, the full variable domain is EAGVAQSPRYKIIEKRQSVAFWCNPISGHATLYWYQQILGQGPKLLIQFQNNGVVDDSQLPKDRFSAERLKGVDSTLKIQPAKLEDSAVYLCASSRDIREAQYFGPGTRLLVL.